The 8 T cell receptor beta chains below were found in one sample sequenced in a study of early T cells in non-severe SARS-CoV-2 infection. TCRdb re-called the 5' RACE reads through MiXCR, storing one row per CDR3 protein. Of approximately 120,000 distinct CDR3 sequences in the sample, approximately 15% were seen once. Sample: whole blood. These receptor sequences come from an adult who was a healthcare worker with PCR-confirmed SARS-CoV-2 infection or an uninfected control (not recorded which).

The chain uses TRBV2 and TRBJ2-4; a weak D match, TRBD2 (6 bases). The germline V gene encodes CDR1 SNHLY and CDR2 FYNNEI. The CDR3 has 15 residues. V lost 7 bases, J lost 1 base, and 14 bases lay in between. DNA for the CDR3: TGTGCCAGCACCATCGACAGCGGGGCCAAAAACATTCAGTACTTC. It specifies CASTIDSGAKNIQYF.

This clonotype was detected only a few times. This chain joins TRBV30 and TRBJ1-4; no clear D gene. This CDR3 has 14 amino acids. The germline gives CDR1 GTSNPN, CDR2 SVGIG (reference sequence). Trimming pared 0 bases from V and 8 bases from J, leaving 13 bases between. The CDR3: CAWSVTSGLEKLFF. CDR3 bases: TGTGCCTGGAGTGTTACTTCCGGATTGGAAAAACTGTTTTTT.

In this sample, this clonotype turned up many times. The V gene is TRBV6-1, the J gene TRBJ1-6; D may be TRBD1 (5 bases). The germline V gene encodes CDR1 MNHNS and CDR2 SASEGT. The CDR3 runs to 16 residues. V was cut by 2 bases and J by 7 bases, with 15 bases left in between. CDR3 sequence (DNA): TGTGCCAGCAGTGAAAGAGGGTGGGACCTCAATTCACCCCTCCACTTT. Translation: CASSERGWDLNSPLHF.

This clonotype has a handful of counts. CDR3 protein: CASSHPRRTSGGTPQFF. CDR3 bases: TGTGCCAGCAGCCACCCCCGAAGGACTAGCGGGGGAACCCCCCAGTTCTTC. The chain couples TRBV7-2 to TRBJ2-1; 13 bases map to TRBD2. In germline, CDR1 is SGHTA, CDR2 FQGNSA. Trimming took 5 bases from V and 13 from J; bases not matched to a gene: 17. The CDR3 covers 17 residues.

V is TRBV2 and J is TRBJ1-2; D call uncertain. Germline loops: CDR1 SNHLY, CDR2 FYNNEI. CDR3 length: 15 residues. V gave up 1 base and J gave up 0 bases, with 9 bases separating them. CDR3 region: CASSEGTLANYGYTF. CDR3 DNA sequence: TGTGCCAGCAGTGAAGGGACGTTAGCTAACTATGGCTACACCTTC.

The V gene is TRBV4-1, the J gene TRBJ2-7; no firm D call. Trimming took 1 base from V and 4 from J, leaving 14 bases between them. From germline, CDR1 is MGHRA and CDR2 YSYEKL. This CDR3 spans 15 amino acids. CDR3 in amino acids: CASSQGNNEGYEQYF. DNA of the CDR3: TGCGCCAGCAGCCAAGGGAACAACGAAGGGTACGAGCAGTACTTC.

The rearrangement joins TRBV10-1 to TRBJ1-6; D is perhaps TRBD1 (5 bases). Trimming stripped 5 bases from V and 10 bases from J, with 12 bases between. CDR3 length: 13 residues. Per germline, CDR1 WNHNN and CDR2 SYGVQD (reference sequence). The CDR3: CASSWRGGSPLHF. The CDR3 bases are TGCGCCAGCAGTTGGAGGGGAGGATCACCCCTCCACTTT.

This clonotype was seen ten or more times. The chain uses TRBV29-1 and TRBJ1-1; D ambiguous. The V gene lost 5 bases and the J gene lost 1 base, with 8 bases spanning the gap. CDR1 is SQVTM and CDR2 is ANQGSEA in the germline V gene. The CDR3 runs to 12 residues. Here the CDR3 reads CSVRWRNTEAFF. The DNA for the CDR3 is TGCAGCGTTAGGTGGAGGAACACTGAAGCTTTCTTT.